This T cell receptor (beta chain) was obtained from a study of cytomegalovirus exposure and HLA in healthy donors. Study-level results: There were some V segments, including TRBV6-2 and TRBV6-3, excluded as indistinguishable. In an earlier analysis, most TCR beta V segments were productive about 87% or about 30% of the time.

A multiplex PCR was run with 60 Vbeta primers and 13 Jbeta primers. Here immunoSEQ multiplex PCR was the method, and the copy in TCRdb shows in-frame clones only, minus some. This sample carries around 100,000 clones, roughly four fifths of them seen once, and the ten largest clones take approximately 23%. V was trimmed by 2 bases and J by 5 bases, leaving 15 bases between them. Germline CDR1 is MNHEY and CDR2 is SVGAGI. This CDR3 is 15 amino acids long. As regards this clone: Its antigen is currently unknown.

The sequenced sample consisted of PBMCs. The J gene is TRBJ2-5, the V gene TRBV6-5; tentatively, D is TRBD1 (6 bases). The source is a man aged 25 to 45 in good health and CMV-seropositive. CDR3 bases: TGTGCCAGCAGTTACGAATACGCCACAGGGGAGACCCAGTACTTC. Translated, it gives CASSYEYATGETQYF.